Detailed here is one T cell receptor beta chain. Its antigen remains unidentified. This specimen belongs to a study of PD-1 blockade in mismatch repair-deficient tumors. Mismatch repair deficiency was confirmed in all patients, by PCR or immunohistochemistry. V dropped 1 base and J dropped 6 bases, with 14 bases sitting between them. This CDR3 is built from 14 residues. Germline V gives CDR1 SGHTS, CDR2 YDEGEE. General study findings and limits: Tumor-resident clones, often absent from pretreatment blood, expanded after pembrolizumab and then contracted.

Sequencing was performed with immunoSEQ multiplex PCR; in TCRdb, only in-frame clones are kept and a portion is missing. The profile shows approximately 16,000 clones, more than 70% of them singletons. Here the sequenced sample was PBMCs, taken before pembrolizumab treatment. The genes are TRBV5-8 and TRBJ2-7; D gene ambiguous. The TCR originated in an adult with mismatch repair-deficient cancer. CDR3 protein: CASSLMGIPFEQYF. CDR3 coding DNA: TGTGCCAGCAGCTTGATGGGGATACCCTTCGAGCAGTACTTC.